This T cell receptor (beta chain) was observed in a study of siplizumab effects on memory and regulatory T cells. General study points: Mappable alloreactive CD4+ clones averaged 68.8% Treg-derived with siplizumab versus less than 30% in controls. Fewer alloreactive sequences mapped to unstimulated CD4+ memory cells under siplizumab. Unstimulated subset assignment was obtained for only a minor fraction of alloreactive clones. Naive T cells apparently outstripped memory cells in diversity and seemed major alloresponse contributors.

Regarding this clone: Its antigen is as yet unknown.

CDR1 is SGHRS and CDR2 is YFSETQ in the germline V gene. The CDR3 has 14 residues. Trimming took off 4 bases at V and 5 bases at J, with 12 bases between the two ends. Using immunoSEQ multiplex PCR, the repertoire was profiled, and TCRdb retains in-frame clones only, with some absent. The sample includes about 87,000 clones, approximately 95% of them seen just once. This chain uses TRBV5-1 with TRBJ1-4; perhaps TRBD1 as D (6 bases). The TCR comes from a human donor in good health. The sample consisted of non-Treg CD4+ T cells sorted from blood. This CDR3 reads CASSPRTANEKLFF. In DNA, the CDR3 is TGCGCCAGCAGCCCCCGGACAGCGAATGAAAAACTGTTTTTT.